Sequencing of this T cell receptor beta chain was carried out in a study of T cell clonotyping in hematopoietic cell transplantation. Assay used: immunoSEQ multiplex PCR; TCRdb lists only in-frame clones, some missing. The sample includes approximately 20,000 clones, more than 65% of them seen just once. The germline V gene encodes CDR1 SNHLY and CDR2 FYNNEI. Trimming shortened V by 5 bases and J by 2 bases, and 15 bases separated the two germline ends. This CDR3 has 15 residues. The sample comprised peripheral blood mononuclear cells. The chain couples TRBV2 to TRBJ1-2, with D maybe TRBD1 (6 bases). This TCR came from a man aged 55 to 70 in good health. Some clones in this sample may be carry-over from other donors' samples. The CDR3 coding sequence is TGTGCCAGCAGTCGACAGGTCCGACCGAACTATGGCTACACCTTC. Translation gives CASSRQVRPNYGYTF.